This record covers a single T cell receptor (beta chain). Its specificity is unknown. V gave up 4 bases and J gave up 4 bases, with 6 bases separating them. The CDR3 has 12 amino acids. Germline CDR1 reads MNHNS; CDR2 reads SASEGT. Produced via immunoSEQ multiplex PCR; TCRdb's table is partial and in-frame only. The profile covers about 300,000 clones, with 70% to 80% appearing a single time and 5.6% taken by the ten largest. Library input was roughly 1.8 micrograms of DNA from cryopreserved PBMCs. The data stem from a study of cytotoxic CD8 clonotypes in ibrutinib-treated CLL. Study-level information: Results showed some 25 partial and 2 complete responses; following median 68 months, roughly 14 remained remitted, about twelve advanced. Findings of the study overall: Baseline values of clonality outstripped age-matched healthy donors and followed circulating CD8+ T-cell counts.

V gene TRBV6-1 combines with J gene TRBJ2-3; D is uncertain. This sequence originates from a human donor with chronic lymphocytic leukemia. The starting material was PBMCs, obtained at disease progression, from a patient treated with ibrutinib. CDR3 in amino acids: CASSVKADTQYF. The CDR3 bases are TGTGCCAGCAGTGTTAAGGCAGATACGCAGTATTTT.